Listed below are T cell receptor beta chains from one sample, sequenced in a study of tumor-infiltrating lymphocytes in localized non-small cell lung cancer. The table came from immunoSEQ multiplex PCR; TCRdb's copy has only in-frame clones and leaves some out. The sample includes tens of thousands of clones, roughly two thirds seen only once; the top ten take around 5%. The sample was lung tumor tissue. The receptors originated from a human donor with non-small cell lung cancer. CDR3s include the opening cysteine and the closing phenylalanine or tryptophan. A D gene is named only where the DNA matches it firmly. Rows give clone size only sometimes, using once, few, many, or a class for an expanded clone.

j_call | v_call | d_call | clone_size | cdr3_aa | cdr3_nt
TRBJ2-3 | TRBV2 | - | few | CASSSPDTQYF | TGTGCCAGCAGCTCTCCAGATACGCAGTATTTT
TRBJ2-5 | TRBV10-3 | TRBD2 | - | CAISDPAGGIETQYF | TGTGCCATCAGTGATCCAGCGGGAGGAATAGAGACCCAGTACTTC
TRBJ2-5 | TRBV7-2 | - | - | CASSRRWGFQETQYF | TGTGCCAGCAGCAGGCGGTGGGGCTTCCAAGAGACCCAGTACTTC
TRBJ1-3 | TRBV5-4 | - | - | CASSLRGFGNTIYF | TGTGCCAGCAGCTTACGGGGCTTCGGAAACACCATATATTTT
TRBJ2-1 | TRBV11-3 | - | - | CASSLLGSGLGNEQFF | TGTGCCAGCAGCTTATTGGGTTCGGGATTGGGGAATGAGCAGTTCTTC
TRBJ2-7 | TRBV6-1 | TRBD1 | few | CASSGDRINYEQYF | TGTGCCAGCAGCGGGGACAGGATAAACTACGAGCAGTACTTC
TRBJ2-1 | TRBV6-1 | - | - | CASILQIYNEQFF | TGTGCCAGCATTCTACAGATATACAATGAGCAGTTCTTC
TRBJ2-1 | TRBV27 | - | few | CASSAQGFSSYNEQFF | TGTGCCAGCAGCGCACAGGGATTCAGCTCCTACAATGAGCAGTTCTTC
TRBJ2-7 | TRBV13 | - | few | CASSLSLGSSYEQYF | TGTGCCAGCAGCTTAAGCTTGGGCAGCTCCTACGAGCAGTACTTC
TRBJ2-7 | TRBV28 | - | few | CASSRTRELGQYF | TGTGCCAGCTCTCGGACACGTGAGCTCGGGCAGTACTTC
TRBJ1-1 | TRBV6-1 | - | few | CASSDRDVTEAFF | TGTGCCAGCAGTGACAGGGACGTAACTGAAGCTTTCTTT
TRBJ2-1 | TRBV7-8 | - | - | CASSEGGDSYNEQFF | TGTGCCAGCAGTGAAGGGGGGGACTCCTACAATGAGCAGTTCTTC
TRBJ2-7 | TRBV6-1 | - | - | CASSEWSRGDEQYF | TGTGCCAGCAGTGAATGGAGCAGGGGCGACGAGCAGTACTTC
TRBJ1-2 | TRBV7-2 | - | once | CASSLGTGPYYGYTF | TGTGCCAGCAGCTTAGGGACGGGGCCCTACTATGGCTACACCTTC
TRBJ2-7 | TRBV21-1 | - | once | CASFRSEQYF | TGTGCCAGCTTTCGGTCCGAGCAGTACTTC
TRBJ2-6 | TRBV6-6 | TRBD1 | - | CASSLTGAGANVLTF | TGTGCCAGCAGTTTAACAGGGGCTGGGGCCAACGTCCTGACTTTC
TRBJ2-1 | TRBV7-9 | - | - | CASSSIRADEQFF | TGTGCCAGCAGCTCGATCCGTGCGGATGAGCAGTTCTTC
TRBJ2-5 | TRBV6-6 | TRBD2 | - | CASGRVRGTQYF | TGTGCCAGCGGGAGGGTGAGGGGGACCCAGTACTTC
TRBJ2-1 | TRBV4-2 | - | - | CASSQVSPEGRNEQFF | TGTGCCAGCAGCCAAGTATCCCCGGAGGGTCGCAATGAGCAGTTCTTC
TRBJ1-3 | TRBV12-5 | - | - | CASGLTQGTFSGNTIYF | TGTGCTAGTGGTTTGACACAGGGAACCTTCTCTGGAAACACCATATATTTT